This TCR beta chain was documented in a study of cytomegalovirus exposure and HLA in healthy donors. Notes on the study in general: Donor immune exposure was known only as CMV serostatus.

PCR primers comprised 60 Vbeta and 13 Jbeta primers. Using immunoSEQ multiplex PCR, the repertoire was profiled, and TCRdb retains in-frame clones only, with some absent. Found here are about 160,000 clones, approximately 74% of them singletons; the top ten hold 2.8%. About this clone itself: What it binds is not known.

V gave up 5 bases and J gave up 4 bases, with 9 bases separating them. The CDR3 totals 13 residues. The germline CDR1 and CDR2 sequences are LGHNA and YNFKEQ. The sequenced material came from PBMCs. The V gene is TRBV4-2, the J gene TRBJ1-5; no reliable D call. This sequence originates from a woman aged 25 to 45 in good health and CMV-seronegative. The CDR3 loop is CASSETENQPQHF. The CDR3 nucleotides are TGTGCCAGCAGCGAAACAGAAAATCAGCCCCAGCATTTT.